This T cell receptor (beta chain) was captured in a study of regulatory T cells in long-lasting Graves disease (dated by TCRdb to about 2021). Describing the broader study: Newly diagnosed Graves' disease patients had taken antithyroid drugs for less than 3 months. This study used TCR sequencing and RNA sequencing of peripheral blood to compare persistent Graves' disease patients against newly diagnosed Graves' disease patients. The study was registered as a clinical trial and conducted in China. A total of about 33 samples underwent TCR sequencing, from about 13 patients with persistent Graves' disease and some 20 patients with newly diagnosed Graves' disease. The full study reports these points: Only peripheral blood was studied, because thyroid tissue, the primary lesion, was inaccessible. Patients with persistent disease shared more public clonotypes (around 2,700) than newly diagnosed patients did (more than 900). Sequencing and analysis were restricted to the TCR beta chain. The authors acknowledged the small sample size as a limitation that may reduce accuracy. Compared with newly diagnosed patients, patients with persistent Graves' disease had lower TCR Shannon entropy and fewer highly expanded clones, which suggests clonal expansion.

Library generation was performed with multiplex PCR. The data were produced on an Illumina HiSeq 4000. iRepertoire HTBI primers and Arm-PCR amplification of CDR3 regions were used to construct TCR beta libraries. Before sequencing, the PCR products underwent gel purification. In the authors' own workflow: Gene usage analysis of CDR3 amino acid clonotypes relied on the 62 TRBV and 15 or so TRBJ segments identified across samples. Filtered high-quality paired reads were merged into contigs using COPE and FqMerger. BLAST was used to align contigs to IMGT TRBV, TRBD and TRBJ reference genes, and CDR3 was defined according to IMGT. Clonotypes above 0.1% frequency were classified as highly expanded clones. Repertoire diversity was measured by Shannon entropy, and V-J evenness by the Gini coefficient. A clonotype found in more than one individual was treated as public. TCRdb reprocessing: public reads trimmed at Q25 with fastp, clones called with MiXCR, in-frame beta chains kept. CDR3 protein duplicates are merged, each entry listing the most common genes and DNA. None of the V and J calls come from the authors' own analysis; TCRdb made them. This sample has around 500,000 distinct CDR3 sequences in its table, and 12% of those were observed once. The ten top clones hold around 10% of the sample.

This clonotype was counted between two and nine times. It has no known antigen specificity. No much larger clone exists at a distance of one base, and base qualities are not known. The time point tag for this specimen amounts to: newly diagnosed GD, antithyroid drugs for less than 3 months. RNA was extracted from PBMCs in TRIzol for both TCR sequencing and RNA sequencing. The diagnosis of Graves' disease followed American Thyroid Association guidelines. The patients came from an endocrinology department in Xi'an, China. From each patient, around 9 milliliters of peripheral blood was collected into an EDTA anticoagulant tube. Ficoll Paque Plus density gradient separation was used to isolate PBMCs, and no further T cell sorting was performed. An Agilent 2100 Bioanalyzer and agarose gel were used to check RNA quality, while a NanoDrop 2000 measured RNA concentration. This sample also belongs to another study, concerning T cells in Graves' hyperthyroidism and ophthalmopathy. The second study's authors report: Graves' hyperthyroidism was defined as stable when no progression to ophthalmopathy occurred over 18 months of follow-up. Hyperthyroidism patients were newly diagnosed, with disease duration under 2 months, and aged 18 to 65 years. The study excluded patients with uncontrolled infections, other autoimmune diseases, pregnancy or lactation. Diagnoses were based on clinical symptoms, serum thyroxine and TRAb, thyroid ultrasound and orbital computed tomography. For the first round of RT-PCR on the TCR CDR3, the HTBI primer set was used together with the Qiagen OneStep RT-PCR kit. Blood samples also contained most of the expanded thyroid clonotypes (frequency above 0.001), which suggests that blood repertoires may reflect thyroid immune responses. In cross-validation, a model built on a 13 V-J signature told ophthalmopathy apart from stable hyperthyroidism with 87.88% sensitivity and roughly 81% specificity, and in testing the same model reached 80%/75%. In validation, progression to ophthalmopathy was predicted by the model with around 70% sensitivity and roughly 76% specificity, a median of about 6.4 months before onset. A discovery cohort of approximately 100 patients, about 43 with Graves' ophthalmopathy and approximately 60 with stable Graves' hyperthyroidism, was used to find distinguishing TCR V-J signatures. Prospective prediction of ophthalmopathy was tested in an independent validation cohort of 18 hyperthyroidism patients and some 17 patients who later progressed to ophthalmopathy. The approximately 90 discovery patients were divided at random into training and test sets in a 7:3 ratio. In addition, the study compared T-cell repertoires in thyroid tissue and in blood from a handful of Graves' hyperthyroidism patients. Once sampling was done, hyperthyroidism patients were given methimazole at a starting dose of 30 mg daily, whereas ophthalmopathy patients were given high-dose intravenous methylprednisolone. The libraries were constructed in a second round of multiplex PCR and then size-selected and purified. Libraries were sequenced paired-end with 100 bp reads on an Illumina HiSeq2000. SOAPnuke was used to process the raw data, removing reads that contained adapters or uncalled bases, had a mean Phred below 15, or lacked an exact match to the constant primer or identifier. COPE v1.2.5 was used to merge high-quality paired reads, and clonotypes were defined as unique nucleotide sequences. MiTCR v1.1 was used to align clonotypes to the IMGT TRBV, TRBD and TRBJ reference segments. The analysis included only V-J combinations with a frequency above 0.0001, which together covered more than 99% of the repertoires. A TCS score was defined as the ratio between F50 (clonal expansion) and ExV (chaos), using BLOSUM62-based TCRdist between CDR3 peptides within each V-J. Welch's t-statistics and random forest reduced around 550 V-J features to 10 to 15, which were used in a naive Bayes classifier (R e1071). No statistical method was used to fix the sample size in advance, and group allocation was not hidden from the investigators. TCR Vbeta CDR3 sequencing of 120 to 150 peripheral blood samples (43 ophthalmopathy, about 75 hyperthyroidism and around 17 progressor patients) is reported in the paper.

This clonotype was sampled from a woman aged 30 to 39 with Graves disease. Donor details come from another sample of the same person, matched by shared clones. The starting material was peripheral blood mononuclear cells (PBMCs), obtained at new diagnosis, from a patient treated with antithyroid drugs.

The CDR3 here reads CASSQDITTGRYEQYF. The nucleotide sequence reads as follows: TGTGCCAGCAGCCAAGATATCACGACAGGGCGGTACGAGCAGTACTTC. This receptor chain uses TRBV3-1 and TRBJ2-7; 7 nucleotides in the junction match TRBD1. At the junction V is shortened by 0 bases and J by 4 bases; bases outside the gene matches: 9. The CDR3 starts with the cysteine, ends with the phenylalanine, and has 16 residues. Only the CDR3 part of the read is kept: 48 bases, read in frame from the first base. CDR1 LGHDT and CDR2 YNNKEL are derived from the germline V gene (reference sequence).